Below are 3 T cell receptor beta chains sequenced from a single sample in a study of blood T cell repertoires in COVID-19. Repertoires were generated with immunoSEQ multiplex PCR, while TCRdb's copy carries only in-frame clones and drops some. The table has some 80,000 clones, around 90% seen once. The sample was peripheral blood. All receptors derive from a human donor in a cohort sampled during active COVID-19.

The chain joins TRBV4-3 to TRBJ2-5, with a possible D match to TRBD2 (7 bases). The CDR3 is made up of 17 amino acids. CDR1 is LGHNA and CDR2 is YSLEER in the germline V gene. Trimming removed 3 bases at V and 0 bases at J, with 17 bases between. CDR3 amino acids: CASSQYLGGEYQETQYF. In DNA form, the CDR3 reads TGCGCCAGCAGCCAGTACCTAGGGGGGGAGTACCAAGAGACCCAGTACTTC.

The V gene is TRBV11-2, the J gene TRBJ2-7, with D unclear. The V gene lost 5 bases and the J gene lost 5 bases, with 16 bases spanning the gap. The CDR3 has 14 amino acids. CDR1 SGHAT and CDR2 FQNNGV come from the germline V gene. For the CDR3, the DNA is TGTGCCAGCAGCCTCGGTCCGTTCGTCCACGAGCAGTACTTC. This codes for CASSLGPFVHEQYF.

This chain links TRBV3-1 (or the pseudogene TRBV3-2) with TRBJ2-1; TRBD2 aligns across 9 bases. The CDR3 runs 15 residues. J gave up 7 bases and V 2 bases, and 6 bases lay outside the gene matches. Germline V CDR1 and CDR2: LGHDT, YNNKEL (reference sequence). The CDR3 reads CASSQLAGARNEQFF. Here the CDR3 DNA reads TGTGCCAGCAGCCAATTAGCGGGAGCTCGGAATGAGCAGTTCTTC.